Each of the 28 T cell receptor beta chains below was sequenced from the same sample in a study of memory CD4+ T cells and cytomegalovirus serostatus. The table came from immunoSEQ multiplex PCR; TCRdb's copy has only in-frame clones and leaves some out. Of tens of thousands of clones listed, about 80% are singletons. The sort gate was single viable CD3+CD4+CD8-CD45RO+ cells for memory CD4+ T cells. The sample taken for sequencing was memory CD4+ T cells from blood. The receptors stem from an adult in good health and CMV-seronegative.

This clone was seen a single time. CDR3: CASGDREVGQYF. As DNA, the CDR3 is TGTGCCAGCGGGGATCGGGAGGTAGGGCAGTACTTC. This sequence joins TRBV2 and TRBJ2-5, with 7 bases matching TRBD2. The CDR3 length is 12 residues. The V gene end was trimmed by 8 bases and the J gene end by 11 bases; junction bases not matched to a gene: 11. The germline V gene encodes CDR1 SNHLY and CDR2 FYNNEI.

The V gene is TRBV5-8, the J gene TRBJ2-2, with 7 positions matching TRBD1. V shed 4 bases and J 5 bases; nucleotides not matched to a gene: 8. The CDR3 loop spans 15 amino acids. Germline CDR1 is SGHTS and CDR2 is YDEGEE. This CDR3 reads CASSVGGERTGELFF. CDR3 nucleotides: TGTGCCAGCAGCGTAGGGGGCGAAAGGACCGGGGAGCTGTTTTTT.

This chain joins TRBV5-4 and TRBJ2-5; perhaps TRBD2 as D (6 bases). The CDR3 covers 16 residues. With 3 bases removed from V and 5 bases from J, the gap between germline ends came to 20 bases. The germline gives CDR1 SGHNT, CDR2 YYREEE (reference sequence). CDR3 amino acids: CASSSGAGSDGETQYF. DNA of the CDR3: TGTGCCAGCAGCTCCGGGGCGGGGAGCGATGGGGAGACCCAGTACTTC.

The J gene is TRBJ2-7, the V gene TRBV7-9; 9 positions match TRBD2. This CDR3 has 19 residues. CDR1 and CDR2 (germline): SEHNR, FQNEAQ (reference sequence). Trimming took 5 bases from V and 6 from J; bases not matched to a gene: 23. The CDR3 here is CASSRSRSSGRSGGGEQYF. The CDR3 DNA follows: TGTGCCAGCAGCCGCTCGAGATCCAGCGGGAGGTCAGGGGGGGGCGAGCAGTACTTC.

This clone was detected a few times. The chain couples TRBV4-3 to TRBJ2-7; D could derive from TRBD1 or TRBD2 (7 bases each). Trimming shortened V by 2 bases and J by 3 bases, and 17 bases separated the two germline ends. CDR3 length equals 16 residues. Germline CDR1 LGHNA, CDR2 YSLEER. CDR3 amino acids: CASSQNLGGGFYEQYF. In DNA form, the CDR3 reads TGCGCCAGCAGCCAAAACCTGGGAGGGGGCTTCTACGAGCAGTACTTC.

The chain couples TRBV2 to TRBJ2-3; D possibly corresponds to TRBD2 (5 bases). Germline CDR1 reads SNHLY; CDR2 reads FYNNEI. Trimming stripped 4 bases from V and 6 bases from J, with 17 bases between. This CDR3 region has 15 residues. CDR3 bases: TGTGCCAGCAGTGGGACCGACGGGGATGGGGATACGCAGTATTTT. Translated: CASSGTDGDGDTQYF.

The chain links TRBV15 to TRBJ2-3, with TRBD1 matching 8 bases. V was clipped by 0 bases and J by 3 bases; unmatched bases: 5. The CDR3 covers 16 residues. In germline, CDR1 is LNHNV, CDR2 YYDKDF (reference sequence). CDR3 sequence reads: CATSRDQGAQTDTQYF. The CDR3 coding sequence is TGTGCCACCAGCAGAGATCAGGGGGCGCAGACAGATACGCAGTATTTT. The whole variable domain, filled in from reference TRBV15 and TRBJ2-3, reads DAMVIQNPRYQVTQFGKPVTLSCSQTLNHNVMYWYQQKSSQAPKLLFHYYDKDFNNEADTPDNFQSRRPNTSFCFLDIRSPGLGDTAMYLCATSRDQGAQTDTQYFGPGTRLTVL.

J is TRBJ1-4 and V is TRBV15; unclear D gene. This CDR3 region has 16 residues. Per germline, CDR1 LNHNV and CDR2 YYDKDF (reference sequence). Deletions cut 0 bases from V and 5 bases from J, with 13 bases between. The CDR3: CATSRDLTEGNEKLFF. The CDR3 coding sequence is TGTGCCACCAGCAGAGATCTAACAGAAGGAAATGAAAAACTGTTTTTT.

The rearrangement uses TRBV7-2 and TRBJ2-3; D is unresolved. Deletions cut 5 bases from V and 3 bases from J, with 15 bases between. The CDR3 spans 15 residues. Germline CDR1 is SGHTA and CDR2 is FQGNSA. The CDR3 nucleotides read TGTGCCAGCAGCCCGGGTCGCTCGAGGACAGATACGCAGTATTTT. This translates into CASSPGRSRTDTQYF.

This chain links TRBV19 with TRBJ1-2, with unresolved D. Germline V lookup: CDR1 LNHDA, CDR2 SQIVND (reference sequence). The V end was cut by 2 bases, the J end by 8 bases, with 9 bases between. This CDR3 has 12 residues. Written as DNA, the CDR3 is TGTGCCAGTAGTATACGAGGGAGCGGCTACACCTTC. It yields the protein CASSIRGSGYTF.

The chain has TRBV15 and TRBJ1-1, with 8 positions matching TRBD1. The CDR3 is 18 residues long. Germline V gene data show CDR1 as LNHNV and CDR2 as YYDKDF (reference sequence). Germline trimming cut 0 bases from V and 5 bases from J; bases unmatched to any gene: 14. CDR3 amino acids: CATSRDFRTGPRRTEAFF. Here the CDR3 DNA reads TGTGCCACCAGCAGAGATTTTCGGACAGGGCCGAGGCGAACTGAAGCTTTCTTT.

CDR3 in DNA: TGTGCCAGCAGCGTCGCAGGGCAGAGCTCCTACAATGAGCAGTTCTTC. Translating gives CASSVAGQSSYNEQFF. The chain joins TRBV9 to TRBJ2-1, with D maybe TRBD1 (5 bases). The CDR3 runs 16 residues. Trimming shortened V by 2 bases and J by 0 bases, and 12 bases separated the two germline ends. Germline V gene lookup returns CDR1 SGDLS and CDR2 YYNGEE. Combining the CDR3 with reference TRBV9 and TRBJ2-1 gives the whole variable domain DSGVTQTPKHLITATGQRVTLRCSPRSGDLSVYWYQQSLDQGLQFLIQYYNGEERAKGNILERFSAQQFPDLHSELNLSSLELGDSALYFCASSVAGQSSYNEQFFGPGTRLTVL.

In DNA form, the CDR3 reads TGTGCCAGCAGTGGGGACAGGGCGGGCACTGAAGCTTTCTTT. Amino acids: CASSGDRAGTEAFF. V and J are TRBV27 and TRBJ1-1; 9 bases agree with TRBD1. CDR1 and CDR2 from the germline V gene are MNHEY and SMNVEV (reference sequence). The CDR3 is 14 residues long. Trimming at V came to 5 bases and at J to 4 bases, leaving 5 bases not matched to a gene.

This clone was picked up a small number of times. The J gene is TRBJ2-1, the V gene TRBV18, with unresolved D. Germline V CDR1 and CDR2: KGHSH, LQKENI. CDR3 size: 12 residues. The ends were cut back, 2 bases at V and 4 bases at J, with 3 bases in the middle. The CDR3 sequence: CASSPEYNEQFF. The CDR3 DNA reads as TGTGCCAGCTCACCAGAGTACAATGAGCAGTTCTTC.

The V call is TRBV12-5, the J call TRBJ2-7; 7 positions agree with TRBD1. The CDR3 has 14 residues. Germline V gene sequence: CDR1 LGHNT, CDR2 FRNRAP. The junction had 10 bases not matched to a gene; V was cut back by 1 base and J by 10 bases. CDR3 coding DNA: TGTGCTAGTGGTTTGGGGGACAGTCGCATCGAACAGTACTTC. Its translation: CASGLGDSRIEQYF.

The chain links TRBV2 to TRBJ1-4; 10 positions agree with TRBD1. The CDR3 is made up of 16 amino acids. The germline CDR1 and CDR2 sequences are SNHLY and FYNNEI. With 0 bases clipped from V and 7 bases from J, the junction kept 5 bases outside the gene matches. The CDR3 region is CASSEALGTGVEKLFF. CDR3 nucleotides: TGTGCCAGCAGTGAAGCGCTTGGGACAGGGGTTGAAAAACTGTTTTTT.

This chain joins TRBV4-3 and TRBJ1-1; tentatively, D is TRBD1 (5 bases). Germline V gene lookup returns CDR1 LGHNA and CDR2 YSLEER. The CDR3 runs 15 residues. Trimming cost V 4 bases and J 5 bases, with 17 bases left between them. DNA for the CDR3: TGCGCCAGCAGCCGCGGGACCGCGGCCAATACTGAAGCTTTCTTT. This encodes CASSRGTAANTEAFF.

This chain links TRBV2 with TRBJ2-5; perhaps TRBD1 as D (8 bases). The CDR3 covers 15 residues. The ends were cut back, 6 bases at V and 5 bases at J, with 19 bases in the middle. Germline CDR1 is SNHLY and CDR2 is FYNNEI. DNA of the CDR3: TGTGCCAGCAGAAGCGGGACAGGCCGCGGGGAGACCCAGTACTTC. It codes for CASRSGTGRGETQYF.

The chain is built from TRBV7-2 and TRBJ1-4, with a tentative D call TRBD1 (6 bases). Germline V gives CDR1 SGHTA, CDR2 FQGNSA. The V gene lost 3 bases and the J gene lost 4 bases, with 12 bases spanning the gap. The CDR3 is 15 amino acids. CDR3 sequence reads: CASSLRGQVNEKLFF. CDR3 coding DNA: TGTGCCAGCAGCTTGCGGGGGCAGGTTAATGAAAAACTGTTTTTT.

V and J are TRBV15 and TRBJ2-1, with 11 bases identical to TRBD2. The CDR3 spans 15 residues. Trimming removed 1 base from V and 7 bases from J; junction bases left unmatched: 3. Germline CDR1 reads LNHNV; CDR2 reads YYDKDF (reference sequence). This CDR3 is CATSRALAGVNEQFF. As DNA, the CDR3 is TGTGCCACCAGCAGAGCACTAGCGGGAGTAAATGAGCAGTTCTTC.

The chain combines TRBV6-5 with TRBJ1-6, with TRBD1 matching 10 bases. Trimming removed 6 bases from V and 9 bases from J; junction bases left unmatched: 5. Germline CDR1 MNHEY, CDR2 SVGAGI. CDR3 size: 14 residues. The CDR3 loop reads CASRKTGGLSPLHF. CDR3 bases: TGTGCCAGCAGAAAGACAGGGGGCCTTTCACCCCTCCACTTT.

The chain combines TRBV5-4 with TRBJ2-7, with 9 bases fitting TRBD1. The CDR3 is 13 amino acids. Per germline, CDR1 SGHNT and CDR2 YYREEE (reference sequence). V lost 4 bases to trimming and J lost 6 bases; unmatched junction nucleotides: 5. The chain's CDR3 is CASSLTGGGEQYF. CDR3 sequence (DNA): TGTGCCAGCAGCCTTACAGGGGGCGGCGAGCAGTACTTC.

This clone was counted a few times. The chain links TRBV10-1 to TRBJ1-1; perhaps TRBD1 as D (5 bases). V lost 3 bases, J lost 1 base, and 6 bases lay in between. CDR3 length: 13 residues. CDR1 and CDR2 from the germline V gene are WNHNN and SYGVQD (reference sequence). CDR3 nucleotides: TGCGCCAGCAGTGAACAGGCGAACACTGAAGCTTTCTTT. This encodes CASSEQANTEAFF.

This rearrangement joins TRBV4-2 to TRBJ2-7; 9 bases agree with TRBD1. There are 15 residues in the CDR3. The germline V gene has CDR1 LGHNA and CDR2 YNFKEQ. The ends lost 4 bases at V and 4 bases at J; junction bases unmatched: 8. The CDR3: CASSLRTGAGYEQYF. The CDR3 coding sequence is TGTGCCAGCAGCCTACGGACAGGGGCGGGGTACGAGCAGTACTTC.

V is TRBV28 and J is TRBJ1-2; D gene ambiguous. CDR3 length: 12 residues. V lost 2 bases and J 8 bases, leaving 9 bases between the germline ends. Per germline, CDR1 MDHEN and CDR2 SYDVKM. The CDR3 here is CASSLSGGGYTF. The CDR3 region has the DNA TGTGCCAGCAGTTTAAGTGGAGGGGGCTACACCTTC.

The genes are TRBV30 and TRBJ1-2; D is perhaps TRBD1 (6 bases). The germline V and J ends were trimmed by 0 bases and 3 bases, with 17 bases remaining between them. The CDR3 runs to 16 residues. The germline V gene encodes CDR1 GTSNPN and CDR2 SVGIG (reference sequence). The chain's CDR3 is CAWSVRFRGDDYGYTF. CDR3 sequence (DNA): TGTGCCTGGAGTGTTCGATTCAGGGGAGATGACTATGGCTACACCTTC.

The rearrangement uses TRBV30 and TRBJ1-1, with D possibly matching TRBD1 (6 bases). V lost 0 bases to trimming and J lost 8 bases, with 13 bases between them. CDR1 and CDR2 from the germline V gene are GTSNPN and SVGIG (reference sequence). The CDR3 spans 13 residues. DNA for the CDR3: TGTGCCTGGAGTGTACACTCCGGGACAGAAGCTTTCTTT. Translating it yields CAWSVHSGTEAFF. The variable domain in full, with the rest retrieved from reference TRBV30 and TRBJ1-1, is SQTIHQWPATLVQPVGSPLSLECTVEGTSNPNLYWYRQAAGRGLQLLFYSVGIGQISSEVPQNLSASRPQDRQFILSSKKLLLSDSGFYLCAWSVHSGTEAFFGQGTRLTVV.

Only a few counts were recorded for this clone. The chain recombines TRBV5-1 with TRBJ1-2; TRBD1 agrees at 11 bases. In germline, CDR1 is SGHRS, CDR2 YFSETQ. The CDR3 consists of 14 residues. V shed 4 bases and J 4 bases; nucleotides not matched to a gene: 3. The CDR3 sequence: CASSLGTGGYGYTF. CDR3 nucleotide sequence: TGCGCCAGCAGCCTCGGGACAGGGGGCTATGGCTACACCTTC. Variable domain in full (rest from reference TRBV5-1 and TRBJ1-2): KAGVTQTPRYLIKTRGQQVTLSCSPISGHRSVSWYQQTPGQGLQFLFEYFSETQRNKGNFPGRFSGRQFSNSRSEMNVSTLELGDSALYLCASSLGTGGYGYTFGSGTRLTVV.